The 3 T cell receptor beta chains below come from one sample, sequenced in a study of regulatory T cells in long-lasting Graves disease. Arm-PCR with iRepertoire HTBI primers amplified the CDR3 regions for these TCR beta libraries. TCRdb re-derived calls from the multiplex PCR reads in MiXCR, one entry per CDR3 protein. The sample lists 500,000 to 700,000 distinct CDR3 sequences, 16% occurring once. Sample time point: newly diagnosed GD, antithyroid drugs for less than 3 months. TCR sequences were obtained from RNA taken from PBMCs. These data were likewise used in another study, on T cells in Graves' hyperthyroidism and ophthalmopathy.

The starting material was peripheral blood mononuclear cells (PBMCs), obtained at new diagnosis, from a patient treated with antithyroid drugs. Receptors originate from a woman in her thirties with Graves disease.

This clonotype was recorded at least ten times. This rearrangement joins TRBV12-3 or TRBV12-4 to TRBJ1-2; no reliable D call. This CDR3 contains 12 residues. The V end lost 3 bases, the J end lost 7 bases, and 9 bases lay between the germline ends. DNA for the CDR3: TGTGCCAGCAGTTTTTGGGCCAGTGGCTACACCTTC. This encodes CASSFWASGYTF.

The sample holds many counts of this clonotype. The CDR3 DNA is TGTGCCAGCAGGCTACCGGGACAGGAGACCCAGTACTTC. This sequence encodes CASRLPGQETQYF. The chain uses TRBV6-2 or TRBV6-3 and TRBJ2-5; TRBD1 aligns across 7 bases. The germline V gene encodes CDR1 MNHEY and CDR2 SVGEGT. J lost 5 bases, V lost 6 bases, and 6 bases had no gene match. CDR3 length: 13 residues.

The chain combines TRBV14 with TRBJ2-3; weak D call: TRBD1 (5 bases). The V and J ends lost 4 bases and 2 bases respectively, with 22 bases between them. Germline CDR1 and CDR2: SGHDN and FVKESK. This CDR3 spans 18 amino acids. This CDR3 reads CASSLLTALGPFTDTQYF. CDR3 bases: TGTGCCAGCAGCCTATTGACAGCCCTTGGCCCGTTCACAGATACGCAGTATTTT.